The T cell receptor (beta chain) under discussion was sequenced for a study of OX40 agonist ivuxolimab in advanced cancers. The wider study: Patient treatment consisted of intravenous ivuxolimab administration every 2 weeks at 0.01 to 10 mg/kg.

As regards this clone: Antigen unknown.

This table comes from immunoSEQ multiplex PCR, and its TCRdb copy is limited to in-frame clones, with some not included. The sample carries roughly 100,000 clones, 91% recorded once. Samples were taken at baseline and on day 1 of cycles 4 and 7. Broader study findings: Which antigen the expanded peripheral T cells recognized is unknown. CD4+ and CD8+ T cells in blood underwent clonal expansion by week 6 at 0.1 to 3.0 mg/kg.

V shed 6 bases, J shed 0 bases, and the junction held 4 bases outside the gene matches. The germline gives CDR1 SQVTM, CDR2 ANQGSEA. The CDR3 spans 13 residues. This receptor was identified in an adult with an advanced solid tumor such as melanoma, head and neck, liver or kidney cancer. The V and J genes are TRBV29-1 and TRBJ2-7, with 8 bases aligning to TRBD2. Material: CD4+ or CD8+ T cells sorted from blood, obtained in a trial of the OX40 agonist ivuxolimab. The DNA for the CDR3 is TGCAGCGTGACGAGCGGGAGCTCCTACGAGCAGTACTTC. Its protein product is CSVTSGSSYEQYF.